These T cell receptor beta chains were read from a single sample in a study of shared clonotypes between healthy human individuals. Libraries were prepared by immunoSEQ multiplex PCR; TCRdb keeps only in-frame clonotypes and omits some of them. Among 2 million to 2.5 million clones listed, 95% were seen once. Input material: naive CD4+ T cells sorted from blood. These receptors originate from a man aged 18 to 30 in good health. Both conserved end residues are part of each CDR3. D genes are given only for firm matches. Not all rows give a size; the values are once, few, many and, for expanded clones, a class.

D,V,size,J,CDR3,DNA
-,TRBV18,-,TRBJ2-7,CASSLYSGLSYEQYF,TGTGCCAGCTCACTCTACAGCGGACTCTCCTACGAGCAGTACTTC
-,TRBV28,-,TRBJ1-5,CASTIGGGNQPQHF,TGTGCCAGCACAATAGGTGGGGGGAATCAGCCCCAGCATTTT
TRBD1,TRBV5-4,-,TRBJ2-3,CASSLVRQGTDTQYF,TGTGCCAGCAGCTTGGTGCGACAGGGTACAGATACGCAGTATTTT
-,TRBV6-1,-,TRBJ1-2,CASRAASRGYTF,TGTGCCAGCAGGGCAGCCTCTAGAGGCTACACCTTC
TRBD1,TRBV5-6,-,TRBJ1-4,CASSITTGSNEKLFF,TGTGCCAGCAGCATTACGACAGGGTCGAATGAAAAACTGTTTTTT
-,TRBV6-5,-,TRBJ2-3,CASSLTGAYTQYF,TGTGCCAGCAGCCTGACAGGCGCCTATACGCAGTATTTT
TRBD1,TRBV10-1,few,TRBJ2-7,CASSDPRDRGEQYF,TGCGCCAGCAGTGACCCCCGGGACAGGGGAGAGCAGTACTTC
-,TRBV29-1,-,TRBJ2-5,CSARGGETQYF,TGCAGCGCTCGTGGGGGAGAGACCCAGTACTTC
-,TRBV27,-,TRBJ2-6,CASSLAGANVLTF,TGTGCCAGCAGTTTGGCTGGGGCCAACGTCCTGACTTTC
-,TRBV5-1,-,TRBJ2-5,CASTSTLTRGSSETQYF,TGCGCCAGCACCTCAACCCTAACAAGGGGGTCCTCAGAGACCCAGTACTTC
-,TRBV6-7,-,TRBJ1-5,CASSYVQGNQPQHF,TGTGCCAGCAGTTACGTCCAGGGCAATCAGCCCCAGCATTTT